One sample yielded the 25 T cell receptor beta chains listed below, sequenced in a study of blood T cell repertoires in COVID-19. Profiling relied on immunoSEQ multiplex PCR, and the TCRdb table lists in-frame clones only, not all of them. The sample contains roughly 53,000 clones, roughly 84% of which appear only once. Sequenced input: peripheral blood. The receptor source for this set is a human donor in a cohort sampled during active COVID-19.

This clone appeared a single time. This chain connects TRBV19 to TRBJ1-1; D might be TRBD1 (5 bases). Trimming shortened V by 7 bases and J by 1 base, and 7 bases separated the two germline ends. The CDR3 extends over 12 amino acids. CDR1 is LNHDA and CDR2 is SQIVND in the germline V gene (reference sequence). CDR3 nucleotides: TGTGCCAGTACACAGGAGAACACTGAAGCTTTCTTT. Protein sequence: CASTQENTEAFF. Drawing the rest from reference TRBV19 and TRBJ1-1, the complete variable domain is DGGITQSPKYLFRKEGQNVTLSCEQNLNHDAMYWYRQDPGQGLRLIYYSQIVNDFQKGDIAEGYSVSREKKESFPLTVTSAQKNPTAFYLCASTQENTEAFFGQGTRLTVV.

There are many counts of this clone. The chain links TRBV6-5 to TRBJ1-5, with TRBD1 as a possible D gene (6 bases). Germline-derived CDR1 and CDR2 are MNHEY and SVGAGI. CDR3 length: 14 amino acids. V was cut by 2 bases and J by 3 bases, with 8 bases left in between. CDR3 sequence reads: CASSYGGANQPQHF. The DNA of the CDR3 is TGTGCCAGCAGTTACGGGGGGGCCAATCAGCCCCAGCATTTT.

V and J are TRBV6-6 and TRBJ1-1, with TRBD1 matching 8 bases. Germline V CDR1 and CDR2: MNHNY, SVGAGI (reference sequence). CDR3 size: 14 residues. V lost 6 bases and J lost 10; bases outside the gene matches: 13. The CDR3 spells CASRPTGTGEGAFF. The DNA for the CDR3 is TGTGCCAGCAGGCCAACCGGGACAGGCGAGGGAGCTTTCTTT.

The chain couples TRBV6-5 to TRBJ1-1; 7 bases fit TRBD1. This CDR3 spans 14 amino acids. The J segment lost 6 bases and the V segment lost 4 bases, leaving 8 bases of the junction unmatched. Per the germline V gene, CDR1 is MNHEY and CDR2 is SVGAGI. The CDR3 sequence is CASSSTGRFAEAFF. The CDR3 DNA reads as TGTGCCAGCAGTTCGACAGGGCGGTTTGCTGAAGCTTTCTTT.

This chain uses TRBV7-2 with TRBJ2-7, with TRBD2 identical over 8 bases. The CDR3 sequence is 15 residues long. Trimming at V came to 6 bases and at J to 2 bases, leaving 9 bases not matched to a gene. From germline, CDR1 is SGHTA and CDR2 FQGNSA. This chain's CDR3 is CASRGGLVGTYEQYF. In DNA form, the CDR3 reads TGTGCCAGCAGGGGGGGACTAGTTGGTACCTACGAGCAGTACTTC.

This chain joins TRBV7-2 and TRBJ1-5; 7 positions match TRBD1. This CDR3 spans 13 amino acids. The V segment lost 5 bases and the J segment 4 bases; nucleotides outside the gene matches: 2. Per the germline V gene, CDR1 is SGHTA and CDR2 is FQGNSA. The chain's CDR3 is CASSRDRNQPQHF. The CDR3 DNA sequence: TGTGCCAGCAGCCGGGACAGAAATCAGCCCCAGCATTTT.

The chain employs TRBV6-6 and TRBJ1-1; a possible D gene is TRBD1 (6 bases). Trimming left V 6 bases short and J 0 bases short, with 14 bases between. The V gene's germline CDR1 is MNHNY and CDR2 SVGAGI (reference sequence). The CDR3 is made up of 15 amino acids. The DNA of the CDR3 is TGTGCCAGCAGGAAGACAGGCTTAATGAACACTGAAGCTTTCTTT. Protein product: CASRKTGLMNTEAFF.

This clone was seen a single time. The rearrangement links TRBV6-2 or TRBV6-3 to TRBJ2-1; D gene unclear. There are 12 residues in the CDR3. V gave up 1 base and J gave up 7 bases, with 5 bases separating them. Germline loops: CDR1 MNHEY, CDR2 SVGEGT. The CDR3 region has the DNA TGTGCCAGCAGTTACTTCGGTAATGAGCAGTTCTTC. Amino acids: CASSYFGNEQFF.

The chain joins TRBV6-6 to TRBJ1-6, with D maybe TRBD1 (6 bases). Trimming shortened V by 6 bases and J by 0 bases, and 12 bases separated the two germline ends. The CDR3 consists of 16 residues. CDR1 and CDR2 from the germline V gene are MNHNY and SVGAGI (reference sequence). CDR3 nucleotide sequence: TGTGCCAGCAGAAGACAGGTTAGCTCCTATAATTCACCCCTCCACTTT. Its protein product is CASRRQVSSYNSPLHF.

The genes are TRBV5-8 and TRBJ2-5; D gene uncertain. Trimming stripped 4 bases from V and 2 bases from J, with 15 bases between. The CDR3 runs 15 residues. The germline CDR1 and CDR2 sequences are SGHTS and YDEGEE. CDR3 in DNA: TGTGCCAGCAGCGCCTATCCCGCTAGTCAAGAGACCCAGTACTTC. Its protein product is CASSAYPASQETQYF.

V is TRBV7-2 and J is TRBJ1-4; 8 bases align to TRBD1. Germline CDR1 reads SGHTA; CDR2 reads FQGNSA. V lost 2 bases to trimming and J lost 1 base; unmatched junction nucleotides: 3. The CDR3 is 16 amino acids. The CDR3 DNA follows: TGTGCCAGCAGCTTAAATGACAGGGGAACTAATGAAAAACTGTTTTTT. Its protein product is CASSLNDRGTNEKLFF.

V usage is TRBV7-7 and J usage is TRBJ2-5, with D possibly being TRBD1 (6 bases). Trimming took 4 bases from V and 2 from J, leaving 8 bases between them. Germline V gene sequence: CDR1 SSHAT, CDR2 FNYEAQ (reference sequence). This CDR3 is 13 amino acids long. CDR3 loop: CASSSDSQETQYF. CDR3 nucleotide sequence: TGTGCCAGCAGCTCGGACAGTCAAGAGACCCAGTACTTC.

This chain joins TRBV18 and TRBJ2-2, with 8 bases lining up with TRBD1. This CDR3 is built from 15 residues. V trimming: 3 bases; J trimming: 5 bases; junction bases outside the gene matches: 5. In germline, CDR1 is KGHSH, CDR2 LQKENI. The DNA of the CDR3 is TGTGCCAGCTCACCCCGACAGGGGAGGACCGGGGAGCTGTTTTTT. This gives the protein CASSPRQGRTGELFF.

The V call is TRBV28, the J call TRBJ2-5, with 9 bases fitting TRBD2. Germline V CDR1 and CDR2: MDHEN, SYDVKM. Trimming took 4 bases from V and 4 from J; bases not matched to a gene: 13. The CDR3 is 17 residues long. CDR3 in amino acids: CASSSDLLAGIPETQYF. In DNA form, the CDR3 reads TGTGCCAGCAGTTCCGATCTCCTAGCGGGAATCCCAGAGACCCAGTACTTC.

The chain has TRBV18 and TRBJ2-1; the match to TRBD1 covers 9 bases. The CDR3 consists of 18 residues. Per germline, CDR1 KGHSH and CDR2 LQKENI. V lost 6 bases, J lost 1 base, and 13 bases stayed unmatched. Written as DNA, the CDR3 is TGTGCCAGCTCGCAACGGGTCACAGGGGGCGGTTCCTACAATGAGCAGTTCTTC. Translated, it gives CASSQRVTGGGSYNEQFF. The variable domain in full, with the rest retrieved from reference TRBV18 and TRBJ2-1, is NAGVMQNPRHLVRRRGQEARLRCSPMKGHSHVYWYRQLPEEGLKFMVYLQKENIIDESGMPKERFSAEFPKEGPSILRIQQVVRGDSAAYFCASSQRVTGGGSYNEQFFGPGTRLTVL.

The J gene is TRBJ1-5, the V gene TRBV12-3 or TRBV12-4, with D tentatively TRBD1 (5 bases). V lost 4 bases and J 5 bases, leaving 6 bases between the germline ends. The CDR3 sequence is 12 residues long. As DNA, the CDR3 is TGTGCCAGCAGTTCACAGGATCAGCCCCAGCATTTT. Translation: CASSSQDQPQHF.

The rearrangement joins TRBV7-3 to TRBJ2-2; D is undetermined. Trimming removed 4 bases at V and 1 base at J, with 10 bases between. The CDR3 loop spans 15 amino acids. Germline V gives CDR1 SGHTA, CDR2 FQGTGA. The CDR3 DNA reads TGTGCCAGCAGCTCGGATGGCGGGAACACCGGGGAGCTGTTTTTT. This codes for CASSSDGGNTGELFF.

CDR3 coding DNA: TGTGCCAGTAGTCCCCAGACAGGGGTCAGCACTGAAGCTTTCTTT. It translates to CASSPQTGVSTEAFF. The chain employs TRBV19 and TRBJ1-1; TRBD1 aligns across 8 bases. The V segment lost 5 bases and the J segment 4 bases; nucleotides outside the gene matches: 9. CDR3 length equals 15 residues. Germline V CDR1 and CDR2: LNHDA, SQIVND (reference sequence).

This chain uses TRBV19 with TRBJ1-6; the D is unclear. V was clipped by 3 bases and J by 10 bases, with 16 bases between them. The CDR3 runs to 15 residues. Germline values: CDR1 LNHDA, CDR2 SQIVND (reference sequence). CDR3 bases: TGTGCCAGTAGTATCTTGAAGGGAGGGAGATCACCCCTCCACTTT. Translated: CASSILKGGRSPLHF.

The gene calls are TRBV7-2 and TRBJ1-1; 7 nucleotides align to TRBD1. The J segment lost 4 bases and the V segment lost 2 bases, leaving 4 bases of the junction unmatched. Germline-derived CDR1 and CDR2 are SGHTA and FQGNSA. The CDR3 totals 14 residues. The CDR3 spells CASSLNRGVTEAFF. In DNA, the CDR3 is TGTGCCAGCAGCTTAAACAGGGGAGTCACTGAAGCTTTCTTT.

The rearrangement uses TRBV7-9 and TRBJ2-7; possibly TRBD1 for D (6 bases). The CDR3 is 15 amino acids. Germline V CDR1 and CDR2: SEHNR, FQNEAQ (reference sequence). Trimming cost V 3 bases and J 2 bases, with 14 bases left between them. The CDR3 DNA follows: TGTGCCAGCAGCTTGAAAGGACAGCCAGCCTACGAGCAGTACTTC. Residues: CASSLKGQPAYEQYF.

The chain joins TRBV7-2 to TRBJ2-7; 8 nucleotides align to TRBD2. The germline V gene encodes CDR1 SGHTA and CDR2 FQGNSA. The CDR3 contains 13 residues. The J segment lost 7 bases and the V segment lost 5 bases, leaving 7 bases of the junction unmatched. CDR3 coding DNA: TGTGCCAGCAGCCCCATAGCGGGAATGGAGCAGTACTTC. Protein: CASSPIAGMEQYF.

This clone was detected only once. A read error may produce the germline difference seen at one junction end. Other DNA sequences from this sample encode an identical CDR3 as well. The chain has TRBV6-1 and TRBJ2-7; D possibly corresponds to TRBD1 (7 bases). The CDR3 runs to 16 residues. From germline, CDR1 is MNHNS and CDR2 SASEGT. CDR3 in amino acids: CASSGPVEGQTFEQYF. DNA for the CDR3: TGTGCCAGCAGTGGCCCCGTGGAGGGACAGACCTTCGAGCAATACTTC.

The CDR3 DNA follows: TGTGCCAGCAGCGTAAGGTCACTTGGGACTAGCCATGAGCAGTTCTTC. Translating gives CASSVRSLGTSHEQFF. The chain combines TRBV9 with TRBJ2-1, with TRBD2 identical over 9 bases. The CDR3 loop spans 16 amino acids. CDR1 SGDLS and CDR2 YYNGEE come from the germline V gene. The ends lost 1 base at V and 8 bases at J; junction bases unmatched: 10.

The chain has TRBV19 and TRBJ2-1, with a weak D call TRBD1 (6 bases). Germline CDR1 and CDR2: LNHDA and SQIVND (reference sequence). The V and J ends lost 6 bases and 7 bases respectively, with 16 bases between them. This CDR3 spans 14 amino acids. DNA for the CDR3: TGTGCCAGTAGACCCCGACAGGATTGGAATGAGCAGTTCTTC. Amino acid sequence: CASRPRQDWNEQFF.